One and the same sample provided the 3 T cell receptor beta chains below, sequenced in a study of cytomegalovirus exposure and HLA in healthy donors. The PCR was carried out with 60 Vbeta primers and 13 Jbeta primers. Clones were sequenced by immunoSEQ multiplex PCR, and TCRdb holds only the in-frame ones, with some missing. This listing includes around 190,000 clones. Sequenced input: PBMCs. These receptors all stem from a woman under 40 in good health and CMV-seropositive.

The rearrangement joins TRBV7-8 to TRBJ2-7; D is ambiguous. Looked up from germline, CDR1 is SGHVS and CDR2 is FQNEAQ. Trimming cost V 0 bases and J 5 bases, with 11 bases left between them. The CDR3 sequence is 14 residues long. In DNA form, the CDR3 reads TGTGCCAGCAGCTTAGCCCGCGTCAATGACGAGCAGTACTTC. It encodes CASSLARVNDEQYF.

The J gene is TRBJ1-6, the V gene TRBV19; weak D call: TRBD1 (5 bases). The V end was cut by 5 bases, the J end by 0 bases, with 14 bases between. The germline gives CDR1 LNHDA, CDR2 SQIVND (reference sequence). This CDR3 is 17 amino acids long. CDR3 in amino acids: CASSPTRQSSYNSPLHF. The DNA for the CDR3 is TGTGCCAGTAGTCCGACCCGACAGAGCTCCTATAATTCACCCCTCCACTTT.

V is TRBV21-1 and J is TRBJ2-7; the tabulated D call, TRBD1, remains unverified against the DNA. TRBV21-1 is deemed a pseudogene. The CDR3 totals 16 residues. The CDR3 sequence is CASSKGEGGGVYEQYF. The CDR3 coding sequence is TGTGCCAGCAGCAAAGGCGAAGGGGGCGGTGTGTACGAGCAGTACTTC.